This T cell receptor (beta chain) was sequenced during a study of cytomegalovirus exposure and HLA in healthy donors. On the study more broadly: Among around 180 million T cells, an earlier analysis found about 100 million unique TCR beta sequences.

Worth noting for this clone: What it binds is unknown.

Study results and limitations: Reported results showed that the classifier diagnosed cytomegalovirus status with high specificity and sensitivity. Per a later analysis, roughly 17,000 TCR beta sequences showed association with HLA alleles at 0.05 false discovery rate.

Use of 60 Vbeta and 13 Jbeta primers characterized the PCR. Using immunoSEQ multiplex PCR, the repertoire was profiled, and TCRdb retains in-frame clones only, with some absent. The repertoire holds 200,000 or so clones, with 70% to 80% as singletons. V shed 1 base and J shed 4 bases, with 8 bases lying between them. Looked up from germline, CDR1 is SGHRS and CDR2 is YFSETQ. The CDR3 sequence is 13 residues long. The receptor was isolated from a girl aged 2-10 years in good health and CMV-seronegative. Sequencing used PBMCs. The chain combines TRBV5-1 with TRBJ1-1; D gene unclear. CDR3 residues: CASSLSRGTEAFF. The CDR3 DNA sequence: TGCGCCAGCAGCTTGTCGCGGGGCACTGAAGCTTTCTTT.